The next 2 T cell receptor beta chains were all read from a single sample in a study of CD8 T cells in ankylosing spondylitis. TCRdb re-analysed the 5' RACE reads in MiXCR, keeping a single row per CDR3 protein. The sample lists about 200,000 distinct CDR3 sequences, 25% to 30% seen once, with 6.6% in the top ten. The sample consisted of blood, either unsorted or a sorted T cell fraction (not recorded which). The receptors shown here come from a male donor with ankylosing spondylitis or in good health (not recorded which).

This clonotype was seen a handful of times. V usage is TRBV20-1 and J usage is TRBJ2-2; D unclear. Trimming removed 6 bases at V and 7 bases at J, with 9 bases between. This CDR3 is 11 amino acids long. Germline assignment: CDR1 DFQATT and CDR2 SNEGSKA (reference sequence). The CDR3 reads CSAVAVGELFF. For the CDR3, the DNA is TGCAGTGCGGTGGCGGTCGGGGAGCTGTTTTTT.

This clonotype was seen ten or more times. J is TRBJ2-1 and V is TRBV10-3, with 8 bases identical to TRBD2. Germline assignment: CDR1 ENHRY and CDR2 SYGVKD. The ends lost 6 bases at V and 4 bases at J; junction bases unmatched: 5. This CDR3 has 14 amino acids. The CDR3 sequence: CAIREASGYNEQFF. CDR3 nucleotides: TGTGCCATCAGGGAGGCTAGCGGGTACAATGAGCAGTTCTTC.